This entry lists 6 T cell receptor beta chains sequenced from one sample in a study of early T cells in non-severe SARS-CoV-2 infection. MiXCR, run by TCRdb on the 5' RACE reads, gives a single entry per CDR3 protein. Of some 36,000 distinct CDR3 sequences listed, roughly 6.8% are singletons. The source was whole blood, collected at baseline. The source is an adult who was a healthcare worker with PCR-confirmed SARS-CoV-2 infection or an uninfected control (not recorded which).

This clonotype came up a few times. V gene TRBV4-1 combines with J gene TRBJ2-2; 8 bases agree with TRBD1. The CDR3 is 12 amino acids. The germline V gene has CDR1 MGHRA and CDR2 YSYEKL. J gave up 13 bases and V 3 bases, and 4 bases lay outside the gene matches. CDR3 region: CASSQGDRGLFF. The CDR3 region has the DNA TGCGCCAGCAGCCAGGGTGACAGGGGGCTGTTTTTT.

This chain links TRBV4-3 with TRBJ2-1; D gene ambiguous. In germline, CDR1 is LGHNA, CDR2 YSLEER. Trimming stripped 1 base from V and 2 bases from J, with 9 bases between. The CDR3 extends over 15 amino acids. The CDR3 nucleotides read TGCGCCAGCAGCCAAGGCCCGGCCACCTACAATGAGCAGTTCTTC. The encoded protein is CASSQGPATYNEQFF.

This clonotype was seen a few times. The V and J genes are TRBV7-6 and TRBJ2-3; D is ambiguous. Germline lookup yields CDR1 SGHVS and CDR2 FNYEAQ. This CDR3 has 13 residues. Trimming pared 0 bases from V and 9 bases from J, leaving 10 bases between. The CDR3 nucleotides are TGTGCCAGCAGCTTAGCCAGAGAGAGCACGCAGTATTTT. It yields the protein CASSLARESTQYF. Full variable domain (remainder filled in from reference TRBV7-6 and TRBJ2-3): GAGVSQSPRYKVTKRGQDVALRCDPISGHVSLYWYRQALGQGPEFLTYFNYEAQQDKSGLPNDRFSAERPEGSISTLTIQRTEQRDSAMYRCASSLARESTQYFGPGTRLTVL.

This clonotype was recorded many times. V and J are TRBV6-5 and TRBJ2-1; TRBD1 might be the D (6 bases). From germline, CDR1 is MNHEY and CDR2 SVGAGI. V lost 8 bases to trimming and J lost 4 bases, with 9 bases between them. The CDR3 spans 12 residues. CDR3 loop: CASEGVYNEQFF. For the CDR3, the DNA is TGTGCCAGCGAGGGGGTTTACAATGAGCAGTTCTTC.

This chain connects TRBV4-3 to TRBJ2-1; maybe TRBD2 (5 bases). With 7 bases removed from V and 4 bases from J, the gap between germline ends came to 17 bases. This CDR3 contains 15 residues. Germline V gene data show CDR1 as LGHNA and CDR2 as YSLEER. The CDR3 here is CASTHEAREYNEQFF. In DNA, the CDR3 is TGCGCCAGCACCCACGAGGCTAGGGAGTACAATGAGCAGTTCTTC.

This clonotype has just a few counts. This sequence joins TRBV20-1 and TRBJ2-7; D may match TRBD1 or TRBD2 (5 bases each). Germline lookup yields CDR1 DFQATT and CDR2 SNEGSKA (reference sequence). The CDR3 is 13 amino acids. Trimming left V 5 bases short and J 3 bases short, with 14 bases between. The DNA for the CDR3 is TGCAGTGCTGAGGGGTTGGCCCTCTACGAGCAGTACTTC. Protein: CSAEGLALYEQYF.